One sample yielded the 4 T cell receptor beta chains listed below, sequenced in a study of blood T cell repertoires in COVID-19. TCRdb keeps only in-frame clones here, not all; method: immunoSEQ multiplex PCR. The sample consists of around 100,000 clones, more than 75% of them appearing once. Sequencing was carried out using peripheral blood. Source of these receptors: a human donor in a cohort sampled during active COVID-19.

The V call is TRBV15, the J call TRBJ1-1; D perhaps matches TRBD1 (5 bases). Germline V CDR1 and CDR2: LNHNV, YYDKDF (reference sequence). The length of the CDR3 is 17 residues. The V end lost 5 bases, the J end lost 4 bases, and 23 bases lay between the germline ends. DNA of the CDR3: TGTGCCACCAGCGGATCCCCGGGGGAAGCCGGCGGCACTGAAGCTTTCTTT. This codes for CATSGSPGEAGGTEAFF.

This clone was seen a few times. The chain joins TRBV10-2 to TRBJ2-7; weak D call: TRBD1 (5 bases). The CDR3 runs 15 residues. The ends were cut back, 0 bases at V and 1 base at J, with 10 bases in the middle. In germline, CDR1 is WSHSY, CDR2 SAAADI. The CDR3 region is CASSESWGASYEQYF. The DNA for the CDR3 is TGCGCCAGCAGTGAGTCGTGGGGCGCTTCCTACGAGCAGTACTTC.

The V call is TRBV19, the J call TRBJ2-1, with 12 bases matching TRBD2. This CDR3 contains 17 residues. Germline CDR1 LNHDA, CDR2 SQIVND (reference sequence). Germline trimming cut 1 base from V and 5 bases from J; bases unmatched to any gene: 6. Here the CDR3 reads CASSIGGTSGGNNEQFF. As DNA, the CDR3 is TGTGCCAGTAGTATAGGAGGAACTAGCGGGGGGAACAATGAGCAGTTCTTC.

This chain uses TRBV4-1 with TRBJ2-7; 9 nucleotides agree with TRBD1. Per the germline V gene, CDR1 is MGHRA and CDR2 is YSYEKL. This CDR3 is built from 15 residues. The V segment lost 4 bases and the J segment 1 base; nucleotides outside the gene matches: 5. The CDR3 nucleotides read TGCGCCAGCAGCCCCCGGGACAGGGCTTCCTACGAGCAGTACTTC. This translates into CASSPRDRASYEQYF.